This TCR beta chain was captured by sequencing in a study of spatial heterogeneity in lung cancer. Study details: Beta-chain sequences were consistently detected more often than alpha-chain sequences. In the raw reads, each unique TCR and UMI combination was present more than ten times on average.

The time point is: sample taken at primary tumor resection. Whole RNA from tumor, nontumor lung or frozen PBMC was sequenced unsorted. The 70 or so donors had untreated early-stage non-small cell lung cancer. There are many counts of this clonotype. This beta chain is a stray read from a library made for alpha chains; its abundance is not meaningful. Every cDNA TCR molecule received its own unique molecular identifier. TCRdb used MiXCR to reprocess the 5' RACE reads, holding one entry per CDR3 protein. The data hold over 9,500 distinct CDR3 sequences, with around 4% observed a single time. The input for sequencing was normal lung tissue next to the tumor, taken at surgery. The receptor was derived from a male donor with early-stage non-small cell lung cancer.

CDR3 sequence reads: CASSVVGKPDQETQYF. The CDR3 DNA reads as TGTGCCAGCAGCGTAGTTGGCAAACCAGACCAAGAGACCCAGTACTTC. The chain links TRBV9 to TRBJ2-5; D remains ambiguous. V lost 0 bases and J 0 bases, leaving 12 bases between the germline ends. Germline CDR1 and CDR2: SGDLS and YYNGEE. The length of the CDR3 is 16 residues.